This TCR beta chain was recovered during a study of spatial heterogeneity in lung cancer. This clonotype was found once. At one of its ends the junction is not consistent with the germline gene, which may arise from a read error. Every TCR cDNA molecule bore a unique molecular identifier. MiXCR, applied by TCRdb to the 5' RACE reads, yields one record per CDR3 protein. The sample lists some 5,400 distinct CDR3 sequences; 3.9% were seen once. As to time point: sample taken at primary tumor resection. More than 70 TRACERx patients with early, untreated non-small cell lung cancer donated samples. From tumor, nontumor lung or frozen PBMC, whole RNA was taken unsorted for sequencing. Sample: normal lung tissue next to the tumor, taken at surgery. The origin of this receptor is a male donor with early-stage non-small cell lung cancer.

The chain's CDR3 is CAGRGSSGIFLSTDTQYF. DNA of the CDR3: TGTGCCGGCAGAGGCTCTAGCGGGATCTTTCTTAGCACAGATACGCAGTATTTT. The rearrangement links TRBV27 to TRBJ2-3; 9 bases match TRBD2. The CDR3 totals 18 residues. CDR1 is MNHEY and CDR2 is SMNVEV in the germline V gene (reference sequence).